These 32 T cell receptor beta chains were all obtained from the same sample, sequenced in a study of spatial heterogeneity in lung cancer. Time point denoted: sample taken at primary tumor resection. TCRdb re-called the 5' RACE reads with MiXCR, one entry per CDR3 protein. The sample gives tens of thousands of distinct CDR3 sequences, roughly 8% of which show up once; under 30% is in the top ten. The sequenced sample was PBMCs, obtained at surgery. The origin of the receptors is a male donor with early-stage non-small cell lung cancer.

This chain connects TRBV30 to TRBJ1-1; no definite D call. The CDR3 is 15 amino acids. Looked up from germline, CDR1 is GTSNPN and CDR2 is SVGIG (reference sequence). V was shortened by 3 bases and J by 2 bases, with 16 bases between the two germline ends. The CDR3 loop is CAWRARTVFNTEAFF. The CDR3 DNA reads as TGTGCCTGGAGGGCCCGGACCGTCTTTAACACTGAAGCTTTCTTT.

This clonotype is a singleton in its sample. The chain recombines TRBV14 with TRBJ1-2; 7 bases are a match to TRBD1. Germline V lookup: CDR1 SGHDN, CDR2 FVKESK. CDR3 length equals 16 residues. The trim removed 0 bases at V and 5 bases at J, leaving 9 bases unmatched. The CDR3 coding sequence is TGTGCCAGCAGCCAAGACAGGGGGACACTGGCTTATGGCTACACCTTC. Amino acids: CASSQDRGTLAYGYTF. Drawing the rest from reference TRBV14 and TRBJ1-2, the complete variable domain is EAGVTQFPSHSVIEKGQTVTLRCDPISGHDNLYWYRRVMGKEIKFLLHFVKESKQDESGMPNNRFLAERTGGTYSTLKVQPAELEDSGVYFCASSQDRGTLAYGYTFGSGTRLTVV.

The CDR3 DNA is TGTGCCAGCAATCTAGCGGGGCGCACAGATACGCAGTATTTT. It yields the protein CASNLAGRTDTQYF. The rearrangement uses TRBV5-6 and TRBJ2-3; 9 bases map to TRBD2. This CDR3 has 14 amino acids. V trimming: 6 bases; J trimming: 1 base; junction bases outside the gene matches: 3. Germline V gene data show CDR1 as SGHDT and CDR2 as YYEEEE.

This clonotype was picked up many times. The chain is built from TRBV7-2 and TRBJ2-1, with 8 bases aligning to TRBD1. Germline CDR1 and CDR2: SGHTA and FQGNSA. Trimming cost V 5 bases and J 2 bases; bases outside gene matches: 8. The CDR3 has 16 residues. The CDR3 is CASSRIGQGTYNEQFF. The CDR3 DNA reads as TGTGCCAGCAGCCGAATCGGACAGGGTACCTACAATGAGCAGTTCTTC.

This clonotype was recorded at least ten times. The rearrangement uses TRBV18 and TRBJ2-5; 8 bases line up with TRBD1. The CDR3 runs to 14 residues. Trimming removed 6 bases from V and 5 bases from J; junction bases left unmatched: 8. Germline V gives CDR1 KGHSH, CDR2 LQKENI. CDR3 in amino acids: CASSPTGDFETQYF. The CDR3 DNA sequence: TGTGCCAGCTCGCCGACAGGGGATTTCGAGACCCAGTACTTC.

This clonotype is categorized as medium-sized. V gene TRBV4-3 combines with J gene TRBJ1-6; no clear D. The CDR3 is made up of 16 amino acids. Germline assignment: CDR1 LGHNA and CDR2 YSLEER. The germline V and J ends were trimmed by 0 bases and 7 bases, with 13 bases remaining between them. CDR3 in DNA: TGCGCCAGCAGCCAAGATCCGGCAGATACAAATTCACCCCTCCACTTT. Its translation is CASSQDPADTNSPLHF.

By its share, this clonotype is medium-sized. The chain recombines TRBV7-8 with TRBJ2-2, with D tentatively TRBD1 (6 bases). V was shortened by 5 bases and J by 3 bases, with 10 bases between the two germline ends. The CDR3 sequence is 14 residues long. CDR1 and CDR2 (germline): SGHVS, FQNEAQ. This CDR3 is CASSLWTDTGELFF. CDR3 nucleotide sequence: TGTGCCAGCAGCCTGTGGACAGACACCGGGGAGCTGTTTTTT.

This clonotype was recorded many times. V and J are TRBV27 and TRBJ2-3; D unclear. This CDR3 contains 14 residues. Trimming took off 5 bases at V and 4 bases at J, with 13 bases between the two ends. The germline CDR1 and CDR2 sequences are MNHEY and SMNVEV (reference sequence). CDR3 amino acids: CASSGNLLADTQYF. In nucleotides, the CDR3 is TGTGCCAGCAGTGGAAATTTGCTAGCAGATACGCAGTATTTT.

This clonotype was recorded many times. CDR3 bases: TGTGCCAGCAGCTTAGTAGGTACCGGGAGGAGCACAGATACGCAGTATTTT. Translating it yields CASSLVGTGRSTDTQYF. The chain recombines TRBV7-2 with TRBJ2-3, with 7 positions matching TRBD2. Losses at the gene ends were 1 base for V and 0 bases for J; bases not matched to a gene: 7. CDR3 size: 17 residues. Germline CDR1 SGHTA, CDR2 FQGNSA.

This clonotype was recorded many times. The chain uses TRBV7-2 and TRBJ2-3, with TRBD2 matching 9 bases. The CDR3 has 16 residues. V lost 5 bases to trimming and J lost 6 bases; unmatched junction nucleotides: 12. Germline V gene lookup returns CDR1 SGHTA and CDR2 FQGNSA. The CDR3 reads CASSRLGLAGKDTQYF. The CDR3 DNA sequence: TGTGCCAGCAGCCGTCTGGGGCTAGCGGGAAAGGATACGCAGTATTTT.

This clonotype appeared many times. An end of the junction does not agree with germline; a read error may underlie this. The rearrangement joins TRBV20-1 to TRBJ2-2; 9 bases align to TRBD1. Germline V lookup: CDR1 DFQATT, CDR2 SNEGSKA (reference sequence). The CDR3 is 16 amino acids. The chain's CDR3 is CSARDAGTGNIGELFF. The DNA of the CDR3 is TGCAGTGCTAGAGATGCCGGGACAGGGAACATCGGGGAGCTGTTTTTT.

There are many counts of this clonotype. The chain employs TRBV12-3 or TRBV12-4 and TRBJ2-1; D ambiguous. The CDR3 totals 12 residues. V was cut by 2 bases and J by 7 bases, with 6 bases left in between. The CDR3 loop reads CASSLLWNEQFF. CDR3 DNA: TGTGCCAGCAGTTTATTGTGGAATGAGCAGTTCTTC.

This clonotype was observed many times. V gene TRBV6-6 combines with J gene TRBJ1-4, with 7 bases that match TRBD1. Germline-derived CDR1 and CDR2 are MNHNY and SVGAGI (reference sequence). J was trimmed by 7 bases and V by 6 bases; bases with no gene match: 5. This CDR3 has 13 residues. CDR3 sequence reads: CASRSGGAEKLFF. In nucleotides, the CDR3 is TGTGCCAGCAGGTCAGGGGGTGCTGAAAAACTGTTTTTT.

At least ten counts were recorded for this clonotype. This chain uses TRBV4-1 with TRBJ2-5; D assignment may be TRBD1 or TRBD2 (6 bases each). From germline, CDR1 is MGHRA and CDR2 YSYEKL. The CDR3 runs 14 residues. Trimming left V 6 bases short and J 5 bases short, with 16 bases between. In DNA form, the CDR3 reads TGCGCCAGCAGTCGGAGGGGGGAATTTGAGACCCAGTACTTC. Protein product: CASSRRGEFETQYF.

This clonotype was observed at least ten times. V usage is TRBV13 and J usage is TRBJ1-3, with TRBD1 identical over 9 bases. Germline V gene sequence: CDR1 PRHDT, CDR2 FYEKMQ (reference sequence). V lost 8 bases and J lost 0; bases outside the gene matches: 8. There are 16 residues in the CDR3. The CDR3 here is CASRRTGADSGNTIYF. Here the CDR3 DNA reads TGTGCCAGCCGACGGACAGGGGCCGACTCTGGAAACACCATATATTTT.

V is TRBV6-1 and J is TRBJ2-5, with D unclear. Looked up from germline, CDR1 is MNHNS and CDR2 is SASEGT. V was shortened by 4 bases and J by 5 bases, with 8 bases between the two germline ends. The CDR3 contains 12 residues. CDR3 in amino acids: CASSGLGETQYF. For the CDR3, the DNA is TGTGCCAGCAGTGGACTGGGTGAGACCCAGTACTTC.

This clonotype was seen a handful of times. The CDR3 region is CASSLVTANTGELFF. DNA of the CDR3: TGCGCCAGCAGCTTGGTAACAGCAAACACCGGGGAGCTGTTTTTT. J is TRBJ2-2 and V is TRBV5-1; D ambiguous. Germline loops: CDR1 SGHRS, CDR2 YFSETQ. The CDR3 runs 15 residues. The V gene lost 0 bases and the J gene lost 2 bases, with 8 bases spanning the gap.

This clonotype was observed a few times. The J gene is TRBJ1-1, the V gene TRBV11-2; TRBD1 is a possible D gene (6 bases). The CDR3 has 11 amino acids. The V gene lost 6 bases and the J gene lost 10 bases, with 12 bases spanning the gap. In germline, CDR1 is SGHAT, CDR2 FQNNGV. CDR3 region: CASSGGRRAFF. As DNA, the CDR3 is TGTGCCAGCAGTGGGGGCAGAAGAGCTTTCTTT.

This clonotype was seen ten or more times. This chain's CDR3 is CASSRPEQYF. In nucleotides, the CDR3 is TGTGCCAGCAGCAGGCCCGAGCAGTACTTC. The chain recombines TRBV6-1 with TRBJ2-7; D is ambiguous. Germline-derived CDR1 and CDR2 are MNHNS and SASEGT. Trimming took off 6 bases at V and 6 bases at J, with 6 bases between the two ends. There are 10 residues in the CDR3.

The sample holds many counts of this clonotype. The chain is built from TRBV6-2 or TRBV6-3 and TRBJ2-7; D is possibly TRBD1 or TRBD2 (5 bases each). V shed 4 bases and J shed 2 bases, with 15 bases lying between them. The length of the CDR3 is 15 residues. Germline V CDR1 and CDR2: MNHEY, SVGEGT. CDR3 coding DNA: TGTGCCAGCAGTTGGGGATCAACGGGGCCCTACGAGCAGTACGTC. It encodes CASSWGSTGPYEQYV.

V is TRBV10-3 and J is TRBJ2-3; 12 nucleotides line up with TRBD2. J lost 1 base, V lost 3 bases, and 2 bases had no gene match. There are 16 residues in the CDR3. Germline V gives CDR1 ENHRY, CDR2 SYGVKD. The CDR3: CAISDPSGGGTDTQYF. The CDR3 DNA sequence: TGTGCCATCAGTGATCCTAGCGGGGGGGGCACAGATACGCAGTATTTT.

This clonotype was observed at least ten times. This rearrangement joins TRBV11-3 to TRBJ2-3; 7 positions match TRBD2. Unmatched junction bases numbered 4, after V lost 0 bases and J lost 1 base. CDR3 length: 16 residues. Germline CDR1 is SGHNT and CDR2 is YENEEA. The CDR3 DNA sequence: TGTGCCAGCAGCTTAGACCGGGAGGTCGGCACAGATACGCAGTATTTT. It is translated as CASSLDREVGTDTQYF.

At least ten counts were recorded for this clonotype. This rearrangement joins TRBV5-8 to TRBJ2-3; no firm D call. Germline values: CDR1 SGHTS, CDR2 YDEGEE. The V end lost 0 bases, the J end lost 2 bases, and 10 bases lay between the germline ends. This CDR3 contains 15 residues. Written as DNA, the CDR3 is TGTGCCAGCAGCTTGGGGCAGAGGATCACAGATACGCAGTATTTT. It translates to CASSLGQRITDTQYF.

This clonotype was detected a few times. V and J are TRBV2 and TRBJ1-2; D is unresolved. The CDR3 length is 15 residues. The V and J ends lost 5 bases and 4 bases respectively, with 17 bases between them. CDR1 is SNHLY and CDR2 is FYNNEI in the germline V gene. This chain's CDR3 is CASSPEYSTGYGYTF. The DNA for the CDR3 is TGTGCCAGCAGTCCCGAATACTCGACGGGCTATGGCTACACCTTC.

The CDR3 protein is CASSLRGRALGNEQFF. As DNA, the CDR3 is TGTGCCAGCAGTTTAAGGGGGAGGGCCCTGGGCAATGAGCAGTTCTTC. The chain recombines TRBV12-3 or TRBV12-4 with TRBJ2-1; D perhaps matches TRBD2 (7 bases). This CDR3 has 16 amino acids. Trimming stripped 2 bases from V and 6 bases from J, with 17 bases between.

In this sample, this clonotype turned up many times. The CDR3 DNA reads as TGCAGTGCTAGAGACCAAACCGGGACTGGCACAGATACGCAGTATTTT. Amino acid sequence: CSARDQTGTGTDTQYF. The V gene is TRBV20-1, the J gene TRBJ2-3; D is perhaps TRBD2 (6 bases). Germline loops: CDR1 DFQATT, CDR2 SNEGSKA (reference sequence). This CDR3 contains 16 residues. V lost 0 bases and J 1 base, leaving 14 bases between the germline ends.

This clonotype was picked up many times. The chain has TRBV6-5 and TRBJ2-6; D may be TRBD2 (6 bases). This CDR3 comprises 17 residues. The germline V and J ends were trimmed by 5 bases and 0 bases, with 14 bases remaining between them. Germline V lookup: CDR1 MNHEY, CDR2 SVGAGI. In DNA, the CDR3 is TGTGCCAGCAGTCCCGGGAGAGGAAACTCTGGGGCCAACGTCCTGACTTTC. Residues: CASSPGRGNSGANVLTF.

This clonotype occurred many times. The chain uses TRBV5-4 and TRBJ1-1, with 7 bases aligning to TRBD1. CDR3 length: 14 residues. Germline assignment: CDR1 SGHNT and CDR2 YYREEE (reference sequence). V lost 4 bases to trimming and J lost 3 bases; unmatched junction nucleotides: 6. The CDR3 nucleotides read TGTGCCAGCAGCCGGGGACAGTTCTACACTGAAGCTTTCTTT. Its protein is CASSRGQFYTEAFF.

In this sample, this clonotype turned up a few times. This sequence joins TRBV30 and TRBJ1-1; D unresolved. CDR3 length: 12 residues. Germline CDR1 reads GTSNPN; CDR2 reads SVGIG (reference sequence). Trimming pared 2 bases from V and 3 bases from J, leaving 7 bases between. DNA of the CDR3: TGTGCCTGGAGTTCGGGTTACACTGAAGCTTTCTTT. Amino acids: CAWSSGYTEAFF.

This clonotype was seen only a few times. The chain has TRBV4-3 and TRBJ1-1; the match to TRBD1 covers 10 bases. The germline CDR1 and CDR2 sequences are LGHNA and YSLEER. Trimming took 4 bases from V and 4 from J; bases not matched to a gene: 6. The CDR3 runs to 15 residues. CDR3 coding DNA: TGCGCCAGCAGCCTGGGACAGGGGTACAGCACTGAAGCTTTCTTT. This gives the protein CASSLGQGYSTEAFF.

The CDR3 DNA reads as TGTGCCAGCAGTTATGACAGGGCATTAACCGGGGAGCTGTTTTTT. Its protein is CASSYDRALTGELFF. V usage is TRBV6-5 and J usage is TRBJ2-2, with 7 bases matching TRBD1. V shed 3 bases and J 5 bases; nucleotides not matched to a gene: 6. The CDR3 is 15 amino acids. Germline V gene lookup returns CDR1 MNHEY and CDR2 SVGAGI.

The genes are TRBV12-3 or TRBV12-4 and TRBJ2-1; 7 nucleotides line up with TRBD2. V lost 3 bases and J lost 6; bases outside the gene matches: 11. CDR3 length equals 16 residues. Written as DNA, the CDR3 is TGTGCCAGCAGTTTTTACGGCGGGAGTTCAGTCAATGAGCAGTTCTTC. As protein: CASSFYGGSSVNEQFF.